The 30 T cell receptor beta chains below all came from one sample that was sequenced in a study of cytomegalovirus exposure and HLA in healthy donors. In the PCR, 60 Vbeta and 13 Jbeta primers were used. Using immunoSEQ multiplex PCR, the repertoire was profiled, and TCRdb retains in-frame clones only, with some absent. Here the sample spans some 120,000 clones, approximately 80% being singletons. Sequenced: PBMCs. Source of these receptors: a man between 40 and 49 years old in good health and CMV-seropositive.

This rearrangement joins TRBV28 to TRBJ2-7; 9 nucleotides agree with TRBD1. The CDR3 consists of 13 residues. Trimming at V came to 10 bases and at J to 6 bases, leaving 10 bases not matched to a gene. The germline V gene has CDR1 MDHEN and CDR2 SYDVKM. The CDR3 coding sequence is TGTGCCACCGTAGGGACAGGGAACCTCGAGCAGTACTTC. Its translation is CATVGTGNLEQYF.

This chain links TRBV5-6 with TRBJ2-2; D might be TRBD2 (7 bases). V was clipped by 5 bases and J by 3 bases, with 17 bases between them. The CDR3 extends over 16 amino acids. Germline V gene data show CDR1 as SGHDT and CDR2 as YYEEEE. CDR3 sequence (DNA): TGTGCCAGCAGAGGGGGGGGAGGACTGTACACCGGGGAGCTGTTTTTT. It is translated as CASRGGGGLYTGELFF.

The gene calls are TRBV4-2 and TRBJ1-1; a weak D match, TRBD1 (6 bases). V lost 2 bases, J lost 4 bases, and 17 bases lay in between. The CDR3 is 16 residues long. CDR1 is LGHNA and CDR2 is YNFKEQ in the germline V gene. The CDR3 coding sequence is TGTGCCAGCAGCCAACCTGGGAGGGGGGTAGGCACTGAAGCTTTCTTT. Protein sequence: CASSQPGRGVGTEAFF.

V usage is TRBV7-2 and J usage is TRBJ2-5, with 8 bases fitting TRBD2. Germline trimming cut 4 bases from V and 0 bases from J; bases unmatched to any gene: 4. The CDR3 runs to 15 residues. In germline, CDR1 is SGHTA, CDR2 FQGNSA. The DNA for the CDR3 is TGTGCCAGCAGCTGGCGCGGGGGGTACCAAGAGACCCAGTACTTC. Residues: CASSWRGGYQETQYF.

The CDR3 bases are TGTGCCAGCAGTTACACAGGGGCTTCTCAGGGCTACACCTTC. Its translation: CASSYTGASQGYTF. This chain links TRBV28 with TRBJ1-2, with TRBD1 matching over 7 bases. Trimming cost V 4 bases and J 8 bases; bases outside gene matches: 10. This CDR3 has 14 residues. Germline CDR1 is MDHEN and CDR2 is SYDVKM.

This clone was seen just once. The chain recombines TRBV6-1 with TRBJ2-7; 9 nucleotides match TRBD1. This CDR3 contains 14 residues. CDR1 MNHNS and CDR2 SASEGT come from the germline V gene. The ends lost 5 bases at V and 4 bases at J; junction bases unmatched: 6. The CDR3 sequence is CASSTRQGVYEQYF. CDR3 nucleotides: TGTGCCAGCAGTACTCGACAGGGGGTGTACGAGCAGTACTTC.

In DNA form, the CDR3 reads TGTGCCAGCAGCCAGACAGGGGGCAGGAACGAGCAGTACTTC. Translating it yields CASSQTGGRNEQYF. The chain uses TRBV5-5 and TRBJ2-7, with 10 bases lining up with TRBD1. In germline, CDR1 is SGHKS, CDR2 YYEKEE (reference sequence). J lost 5 bases, V lost 4 bases, and 6 bases had no gene match. The CDR3 spans 14 residues.

The chain has TRBV5-1 and TRBJ2-2, with TRBD2 matching 10 bases. The CDR3 length is 15 residues. Losses at the gene ends were 3 bases for V and 5 bases for J; bases not matched to a gene: 4. Per the germline V gene, CDR1 is SGHRS and CDR2 is YFSETQ. CDR3 in amino acids: CASSSGLASTGELFF. CDR3 coding DNA: TGCGCCAGCAGCTCGGGACTAGCGTCAACCGGGGAGCTGTTTTTT.

This chain connects TRBV9 to TRBJ1-6, with 7 positions matching TRBD1. This CDR3 region has 12 residues. V lost 4 bases, J lost 11 bases, and 3 bases stayed unmatched. Germline V gives CDR1 SGDLS, CDR2 YYNGEE. CDR3 sequence: CASSLTGAPLHF. Written as DNA, the CDR3 is TGTGCCAGCAGCTTAACAGGGGCACCCCTCCACTTT.

The chain uses TRBV9 and TRBJ1-1; 7 bases fit TRBD1. V shed 3 bases, J shed 5 bases, and the junction held 16 bases outside the gene matches. This CDR3 is built from 17 residues. Germline V lookup: CDR1 SGDLS, CDR2 YYNGEE. The CDR3 nucleotides are TGTGCCAGCAGCGCAGGGTCCTCCTCGCCCAGGGGGACTGAAGCTTTCTTT. This sequence encodes CASSAGSSSPRGTEAFF.

The count of this clone is one. J is TRBJ2-3 and V is TRBV4-2, with 8 bases matching TRBD1. The trim removed 5 bases at V and 1 base at J, leaving 8 bases unmatched. Looked up from germline, CDR1 is LGHNA and CDR2 is YNFKEQ. This CDR3 has 16 amino acids. The CDR3 sequence is CASSSRDRRGTDTQYF. For the CDR3, the DNA is TGTGCCAGCAGCTCCCGGGACAGGCGAGGCACAGATACGCAGTATTTT.

This rearrangement joins TRBV5-6 to TRBJ2-2; D not resolved. Deletions cut 0 bases from V and 5 bases from J, with 5 bases between. Germline V gene lookup returns CDR1 SGHDT and CDR2 YYEEEE. The CDR3 runs to 13 residues. CDR3 nucleotide sequence: TGTGCCAGCAGCTTGGTCCGGACCGGGGAGCTGTTTTTT. Translated: CASSLVRTGELFF.

V and J are TRBV4-3 and TRBJ1-4; the D gene is possibly TRBD1 (6 bases). V was clipped by 3 bases and J by 4 bases, with 9 bases between them. CDR1 and CDR2 from the germline V gene are LGHNA and YSLEER. This CDR3 is 14 amino acids long. CDR3 in amino acids: CASSQGQLNEKLFF. The CDR3 DNA sequence: TGCGCCAGCAGCCAGGGACAACTTAATGAAAAACTGTTTTTT.

This clone was counted only a few times. V usage is TRBV6-1 and J usage is TRBJ2-7; the match to TRBD2 covers 13 bases. Trimming at V came to 4 bases and at J to 3 bases, leaving 3 bases not matched to a gene. The germline CDR1 and CDR2 sequences are MNHNS and SASEGT. The CDR3 totals 15 residues. CDR3 region: CASSGGLAGNYEQYF. CDR3 coding DNA: TGTGCCAGCAGTGGGGGACTAGCGGGGAACTACGAGCAGTACTTC.

This clone was observed a single time. This chain uses TRBV19 with TRBJ1-1, with 7 positions matching TRBD1. CDR3 length equals 16 residues. The J segment lost 1 base and the V segment lost 4 bases, leaving 9 bases of the junction unmatched. Looked up from germline, CDR1 is LNHDA and CDR2 is SQIVND (reference sequence). Here the CDR3 DNA reads TGTGCCAGTAGTAGACGGACAGGTAGTTCGAACACTGAAGCTTTCTTT. Translated: CASSRRTGSSNTEAFF.

The chain links TRBV7-8 to TRBJ2-7; the match to TRBD1 covers 9 bases. Per the germline V gene, CDR1 is SGHVS and CDR2 is FQNEAQ. V lost 5 bases to trimming and J lost 1 base; unmatched junction nucleotides: 6. The CDR3 sequence is 15 residues long. The CDR3 bases are TGTGCCAGCAGCCTTTCCGGGACAGGGTCCTACGAGCAGTACTTC. It yields the protein CASSLSGTGSYEQYF.

The chain carries TRBV6-5 and TRBJ1-5; D is unclear. This CDR3 comprises 14 residues. Trimming pared 5 bases from V and 4 bases from J, leaving 12 bases between. Germline assignment: CDR1 MNHEY and CDR2 SVGAGI. The CDR3 here is CASSLREPNQPQHF. In DNA form, the CDR3 reads TGTGCCAGCAGTCTCCGGGAGCCTAATCAGCCCCAGCATTTT.

The rearrangement joins TRBV29-1 to TRBJ1-3; D not resolved. The CDR3 is 12 amino acids. Germline CDR1 reads SQVTM; CDR2 reads ANQGSEA. The germline V and J ends were trimmed by 1 base and 3 bases, with 4 bases remaining between them. CDR3 sequence reads: CSVEAGGNTIYF. The DNA for the CDR3 is TGCAGCGTTGAAGCGGGTGGAAACACCATATATTTT.

The rearrangement joins TRBV14 to TRBJ1-2, with D maybe TRBD1 (6 bases). Germline-derived CDR1 and CDR2 are SGHDN and FVKESK. This CDR3 is 13 amino acids long. V dropped 1 base and J dropped 8 bases, with 11 bases sitting between them. The CDR3 DNA reads as TGTGCCAGCAGCCAAGGGGGGCGTCGCGGCTACACCTTC. This sequence encodes CASSQGGRRGYTF.

This clone was counted only a few times. The V gene is TRBV2, the J gene TRBJ1-1; 12 bases align to TRBD1. This CDR3 is 17 amino acids long. Germline V lookup: CDR1 SNHLY, CDR2 FYNNEI. Trimming removed 5 bases from V and 1 base from J; junction bases left unmatched: 8. The CDR3 DNA sequence: TGTGCCAGCAGTACCCGGGACAGGGGGCTCCGGAACACTGAAGCTTTCTTT. It encodes CASSTRDRGLRNTEAFF.

About this clone itself: One end of the junction is discordant with germline, which a read error may explain. This rearrangement joins TRBV7-7 to TRBJ2-3; TRBD2 aligns across 8 bases. The CDR3 extends over 16 amino acids. Germline-derived CDR1 and CDR2 are SSHAT and FNYEAQ (reference sequence). CDR3 DNA sequence: TGTGCTAGCAGCCGTACACCGGGACTAGGCACAGATACGCAGTATTTT. Translation: CASSRTPGLGTDTQYF.

This clone was observed a single time. This chain connects TRBV11-2 to TRBJ1-4; D ambiguous. Trimming stripped 5 bases from V and 3 bases from J, with 16 bases between. In germline, CDR1 is SGHAT, CDR2 FQNNGV. This CDR3 is 16 amino acids long. CDR3 sequence: CASSRYGGSPNEKLFF. CDR3 coding DNA: TGTGCCAGCAGCCGATACGGAGGGAGCCCTAATGAAAAACTGTTTTTT.

This clone has a handful of counts. V gene TRBV28 combines with J gene TRBJ2-2, with D unclear. The CDR3 sequence is 17 residues long. Germline assignment: CDR1 MDHEN and CDR2 SYDVKM. V shed 6 bases and J shed 0 bases, with 17 bases lying between them. The DNA of the CDR3 is TGTGCCAGCAGCCACCTTAAAGACACAGCGAACACCGGGGAGCTGTTTTTT. Its translation is CASSHLKDTANTGELFF.

The rearrangement joins TRBV5-3 to TRBJ1-3, with D unresolved. TRBV5-3 is designated an ORF whose function remains uncertain. Trimming removed 2 bases from V and 6 bases from J, with 15 bases in between. This CDR3 region has 15 residues. The CDR3 sequence is CARSLTADGVNTIYF. In DNA form, the CDR3 reads TGTGCCAGAAGCTTAACGGCTGACGGAGTAAACACCATATATTTT.

The J gene is TRBJ2-3, the V gene TRBV4-3; D is possibly TRBD2 (6 bases). V was cut by 2 bases and J by 12 bases, with 18 bases left in between. Germline CDR1 and CDR2: LGHNA and YSLEER. The CDR3 extends over 14 amino acids. The CDR3 spells CASSQLRDSPFQYF. The CDR3 nucleotides are TGCGCCAGCAGCCAACTCCGGGACTCTCCTTTTCAGTATTTT.

This chain links TRBV6-5 with TRBJ1-1, with D perhaps TRBD1 (6 bases). V was shortened by 7 bases and J by 6 bases, with 15 bases between the two germline ends. The germline V gene encodes CDR1 MNHEY and CDR2 SVGAGI. CDR3 length equals 13 residues. The CDR3 DNA follows: TGTGCCAGCAAGAGTGTTGGGGGCGCTGAAGCTTTCTTT. Its protein product is CASKSVGGAEAFF.

The rearrangement uses TRBV4-3 and TRBJ1-4; a possible D gene is TRBD1 (5 bases). Trimming removed 3 bases at V and 5 bases at J, with 16 bases between. CDR1 and CDR2 from the germline V gene are LGHNA and YSLEER. This CDR3 comprises 16 residues. In DNA, the CDR3 is TGCGCCAGCAGCCACCTGCGGGGGAGAACAAATGAAAAACTGTTTTTT. Translated, it gives CASSHLRGRTNEKLFF.

Note on this clone: Relative to the germline gene, one junction end is altered; a read error may explain this. The chain carries TRBV27 and TRBJ2-3; TRBD2 matches 11 bases. Germline V CDR1 and CDR2: MNHEY, SMNVEV (reference sequence). The CDR3 is made up of 16 amino acids. The chain's CDR3 is CASRIAGGPGTDTQYF. CDR3 DNA sequence: TGTGCCAGCAGGATAGCGGGGGGGCCCGGCACAGACACGCAGTATTTT.

This chain links TRBV9 with TRBJ1-2, with 8 bases matching TRBD1. Germline V gene lookup returns CDR1 SGDLS and CDR2 YYNGEE. The CDR3 loop spans 16 amino acids. Trimming at V came to 3 bases and at J to 5 bases, leaving 12 bases not matched to a gene. CDR3 protein: CASSAQTGAPVYGYTF. The DNA for the CDR3 is TGTGCCAGCAGCGCCCAGACAGGGGCCCCGGTTTATGGCTACACCTTC.

V and J are TRBV7-2 and TRBJ1-6; D uncertain. V lost 3 bases and J lost 7, with 10 bases in between. From germline, CDR1 is SGHTA and CDR2 FQGNSA. CDR3 length: 14 amino acids. The CDR3 bases are TGTGCCAGCAGCTTGTTACGGGAAAATTCACCCCTCCACTTT. Its translation is CASSLLRENSPLHF.